The 21 T cell receptor beta chains below come from one sample, sequenced in a study of blood T cell repertoires in COVID-19. TCRdb's table, derived via immunoSEQ multiplex PCR, lists solely in-frame clones and lacks some. The sample lists approximately 150,000 clones, 88% occurring once. Sequencing used peripheral blood. These receptors were taken from a man aged 65 to 79 with active COVID-19.

The V call is TRBV14, the J call TRBJ2-1, with 9 bases matching TRBD2. V lost 4 bases to trimming and J lost 5 bases; unmatched junction nucleotides: 6. Germline values: CDR1 SGHDN, CDR2 FVKESK. This CDR3 region has 15 residues. The chain's CDR3 is CASSPISGRNNEQFF. For the CDR3, the DNA is TGTGCCAGCAGCCCCATAAGCGGGAGGAACAATGAGCAGTTCTTC. Filled out from reference TRBV14 and TRBJ2-1, the complete variable domain reads EAGVTQFPSHSVIEKGQTVTLRCDPISGHDNLYWYRRVMGKEIKFLLHFVKESKQDESGMPNNRFLAERTGGTYSTLKVQPAELEDSGVYFCASSPISGRNNEQFFGPGTRLTVL.

The chain joins TRBV10-3 to TRBJ2-1; a weak D match, TRBD1 (5 bases). The germline V and J ends were trimmed by 4 bases and 8 bases, with 9 bases remaining between them. This CDR3 comprises 12 residues. Germline lookup yields CDR1 ENHRY and CDR2 SYGVKD. CDR3 in amino acids: CAISGSGYEQFF. The CDR3 nucleotides are TGTGCCATCAGTGGCTCAGGGTATGAGCAGTTCTTC.

The rearrangement joins TRBV3-1 (or the pseudogene TRBV3-2) to TRBJ2-1, with 13 bases matching TRBD2. Trimming removed 7 bases from V and 2 bases from J; junction bases left unmatched: 14. The CDR3 has 19 amino acids. CDR1 is LGHDT, CDR2 YNNKEL, per germline (reference sequence). CDR3 bases: TGTGCCAGCACCGACACCGGGACTAGCGGGATGCCAACCTACAATGAGCAGTTCTTC. This sequence encodes CASTDTGTSGMPTYNEQFF.

The chain links TRBV2 to TRBJ1-5; D gene ambiguous. CDR3 length: 15 amino acids. V gave up 4 bases and J gave up 6 bases, with 16 bases separating them. From germline, CDR1 is SNHLY and CDR2 FYNNEI. The CDR3, as DNA: TGTGCCAGCAGTGGGCCCCAGCGAGGGAGTCAGCCCCAGCATTTT. It translates to CASSGPQRGSQPQHF.

The rearrangement joins TRBV12-3 or TRBV12-4 to TRBJ2-3, with 8 bases matching TRBD1. This CDR3 is built from 13 residues. J lost 6 bases, V lost 5 bases, and 4 bases had no gene match. The chain's CDR3 is CASSRTGTDTQYF. CDR3 nucleotides: TGTGCCAGCAGTCGGACAGGGACCGATACGCAGTATTTT.

The gene calls are TRBV5-1 and TRBJ2-1, with 9 bases that match TRBD1. The CDR3 covers 17 residues. Per the germline V gene, CDR1 is SGHRS and CDR2 is YFSETQ. V trimming: 0 bases; J trimming: 8 bases; junction bases outside the gene matches: 12. CDR3 DNA sequence: TGCGCCAGCAGCTTGGCGGCTAGCGGACAGGGGTCTCATGAGCAGTTCTTC. It translates to CASSLAASGQGSHEQFF.

This rearrangement joins TRBV13 to TRBJ1-1, with 7 bases aligning to TRBD1. Germline CDR1 and CDR2: PRHDT and FYEKMQ (reference sequence). With 3 bases clipped from V and 1 base from J, the junction kept 5 bases outside the gene matches. CDR3 length: 15 amino acids. CDR3: CASSFEGAKNTEAFF. In DNA, the CDR3 is TGTGCCAGCAGCTTTGAGGGGGCAAAGAACACTGAAGCTTTCTTT.

The rearrangement links TRBV10-3 to TRBJ1-4, with 9 bases fitting TRBD1. There are 16 residues in the CDR3. J was trimmed by 3 bases and V by 7 bases; bases with no gene match: 9. Per the germline V gene, CDR1 is ENHRY and CDR2 is SYGVKD. The CDR3 here is CAIKPGQGRANEKLFF. The CDR3 coding sequence is TGTGCCATCAAACCGGGACAGGGACGAGCTAATGAAAAACTGTTTTTT.

This chain links TRBV10-2 with TRBJ1-5, with 11 bases identical to TRBD1. Looked up from germline, CDR1 is WSHSY and CDR2 is SAAADI. V dropped 3 bases and J dropped 11; count of bases not matched to a gene: 6. The CDR3 is made up of 14 amino acids. The CDR3 coding sequence is TGCGCCAGCAGTGATGGGGACAGGGGGTTGACCCAGCATTTT. The encoded protein is CASSDGDRGLTQHF.

The chain recombines TRBV18 with TRBJ2-5, with D possibly being TRBD1 (6 bases). V lost 4 bases and J 2 bases, leaving 8 bases between the germline ends. The V gene's germline CDR1 is KGHSH and CDR2 LQKENI. The CDR3 extends over 13 amino acids. CDR3 sequence (DNA): TGTGCCAGCTCACTGCAGGGGCAAGAGACCCAGTACTTC. This gives the protein CASSLQGQETQYF.

J is TRBJ1-4 and V is TRBV7-2; D may be TRBD1 (5 bases). The CDR3 is made up of 15 amino acids. The V and J ends lost 1 base and 6 bases respectively, with 12 bases between them. Germline loops: CDR1 SGHTA, CDR2 FQGNSA. The CDR3 sequence: CASSLVPGYDEKLFF. DNA for the CDR3: TGTGCCAGCAGCTTAGTGCCAGGGTACGATGAAAAACTGTTTTTT.

The chain joins TRBV18 to TRBJ1-3; 8 bases are a match to TRBD1. The germline V gene encodes CDR1 KGHSH and CDR2 LQKENI. V shed 3 bases, J shed 0 bases, and the junction held 4 bases outside the gene matches. The CDR3 contains 16 residues. CDR3 residues: CASSPTGDSSGNTIYF. The CDR3 DNA is TGTGCCAGCTCACCGACAGGGGACAGCTCTGGAAACACCATATATTTT. Combining the CDR3 with reference TRBV18 and TRBJ1-3 gives the whole variable domain NAGVMQNPRHLVRRRGQEARLRCSPMKGHSHVYWYRQLPEEGLKFMVYLQKENIIDESGMPKERFSAEFPKEGPSILRIQQVVRGDSAAYFCASSPTGDSSGNTIYFGEGSWLTVV.

The table lists this clone with a count of one. This chain uses TRBV6-2 or TRBV6-3 with TRBJ1-4, with unresolved D. The V gene lost 5 bases and the J gene lost 6 bases, with 4 bases spanning the gap. The CDR3 contains 11 residues. CDR1 and CDR2 from the germline V gene are MNHEY and SVGEGT. DNA of the CDR3: TGTGCCAGCAGTGCAGATGAAAAACTGTTTTTT. As protein: CASSADEKLFF.

The CDR3 bases are TGTGCCATCAGTGAGGGGCAGGGGACCTTGAACACTGAAGCTTTCTTT. Amino acids: CAISEGQGTLNTEAFF. This chain joins TRBV10-3 and TRBJ1-1; a possible D gene is TRBD1 (6 bases). CDR1 is ENHRY, CDR2 SYGVKD, per germline. The CDR3 loop spans 16 amino acids. Trimming shortened V by 2 bases and J by 0 bases, and 13 bases separated the two germline ends.

The chain uses TRBV10-3 and TRBJ2-7, with 7 bases lining up with TRBD2. CDR3 length equals 14 residues. The V gene end was trimmed by 4 bases and the J gene end by 2 bases; junction bases not matched to a gene: 5. CDR1 and CDR2 (germline): ENHRY, SYGVKD. CDR3 DNA: TGTGCCATCAGTGCCCAAGCGGGAACCTACGAGCAGTACTTC. Translation gives CAISAQAGTYEQYF.

This clone appeared once. The chain recombines TRBV18 with TRBJ2-5; 12 bases match TRBD2. This CDR3 comprises 15 residues. The V gene's germline CDR1 is KGHSH and CDR2 LQKENI. V dropped 6 bases and J dropped 4; count of bases not matched to a gene: 6. Here the CDR3 DNA reads TGTGCCAGCTCCCGTGGACTAGCGGGGATAGAGACCCAGTACTTC. Residues: CASSRGLAGIETQYF.

Note on this clone: An end of the junction does not agree with germline; a read error may underlie this. The chain couples TRBV7-7 to TRBJ2-3, with 14 bases that match TRBD2. The germline CDR1 and CDR2 sequences are SSHAT and FNYEAQ (reference sequence). This CDR3 has 16 amino acids. The CDR3 spells CASSAGLAGAGGTQYF. The CDR3 bases are TGTGCTAGCAGCGCGGGACTAGCGGGAGCCGGGGGTACGCAGTATTTT.

The chain employs TRBV28 and TRBJ1-1, with D unresolved. CDR3 length: 15 amino acids. The V gene lost 3 bases and the J gene lost 0 bases, with 11 bases spanning the gap. CDR1 MDHEN and CDR2 SYDVKM come from the germline V gene. The CDR3 nucleotides read TGTGCCAGCAGTTTCCGCCAGGAGGTGAACACTGAAGCTTTCTTT. Translation gives CASSFRQEVNTEAFF.

V usage is TRBV6-1 and J usage is TRBJ1-5; D remains ambiguous. The CDR3 loop spans 16 amino acids. Germline lookup yields CDR1 MNHNS and CDR2 SASEGT. The germline V and J ends were trimmed by 1 base and 7 bases, with 17 bases remaining between them. CDR3 coding DNA: TGTGCCAGCAGTGAAGTAGGGATTCCCGGGAGACAGCCCCAGCATTTT. Protein: CASSEVGIPGRQPQHF.

This chain joins TRBV27 and TRBJ2-3; 10 bases are shared with TRBD2. V lost 7 bases to trimming and J lost 4 bases; unmatched junction nucleotides: 8. The CDR3 runs to 15 residues. CDR1 and CDR2 (germline): MNHEY, SMNVEV (reference sequence). DNA for the CDR3: TGTGCCAGCACCCCGCTAGCGGGAGTTTCAGATACGCAGTATTTT. Its translation: CASTPLAGVSDTQYF.

The CDR3, as DNA: TGCGCCAGCAGCCGACAACCGGCGCCACTGGACAGGAGCTACGAGCAGTACTTC. Its protein product is CASSRQPAPLDRSYEQYF. The chain couples TRBV5-1 to TRBJ2-7; TRBD1 agrees at 7 bases. CDR1 SGHRS and CDR2 YFSETQ come from the germline V gene. J gave up 3 bases and V 4 bases, and 19 bases lay outside the gene matches. The CDR3 runs to 18 residues.